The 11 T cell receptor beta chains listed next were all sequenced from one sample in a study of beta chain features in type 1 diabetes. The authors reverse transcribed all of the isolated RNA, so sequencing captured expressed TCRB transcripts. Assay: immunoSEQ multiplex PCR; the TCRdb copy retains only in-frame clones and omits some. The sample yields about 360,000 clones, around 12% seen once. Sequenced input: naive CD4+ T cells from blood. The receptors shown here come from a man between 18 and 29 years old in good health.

The CDR3 nucleotides read TGTGCCAGCAGCTCAGGACTAGCGGGAGTGCCCTACGAGCAGTACTTC. This encodes CASSSGLAGVPYEQYF. V and J are TRBV7-2 and TRBJ2-7, with TRBD2 matching over 13 bases. The CDR3 consists of 16 residues. Trimming removed 4 bases from V and 2 bases from J; junction bases left unmatched: 5. Germline V gene data show CDR1 as SGHTA and CDR2 as FQGNSA. Full variable domain (outside the CDR3, taken from reference TRBV7-2 and TRBJ2-7): GAGVSQSPSNKVTEKGKDVELRCDPISGHTALYWYRQSLGQGLEFLIYFQGNSAPDKSGLPSDRFSAERTGGSVSTLTIQRTQQEDSAVYLCASSSGLAGVPYEQYFGPGTRLTVT.

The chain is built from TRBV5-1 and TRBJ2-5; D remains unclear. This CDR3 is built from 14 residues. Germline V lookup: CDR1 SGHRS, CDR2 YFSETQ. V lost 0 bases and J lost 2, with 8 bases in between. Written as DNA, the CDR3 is TGCGCCAGCAGCTTGGCGGGTCCTCAAGAGACCCAGTACTTC. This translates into CASSLAGPQETQYF.

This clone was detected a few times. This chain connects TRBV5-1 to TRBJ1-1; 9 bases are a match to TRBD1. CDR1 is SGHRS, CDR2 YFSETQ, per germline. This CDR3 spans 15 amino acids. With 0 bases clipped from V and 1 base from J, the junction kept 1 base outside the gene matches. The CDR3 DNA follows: TGCGCCAGCAGCTTGGGGGACAGGGCGAACACTGAAGCTTTCTTT. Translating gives CASSLGDRANTEAFF.

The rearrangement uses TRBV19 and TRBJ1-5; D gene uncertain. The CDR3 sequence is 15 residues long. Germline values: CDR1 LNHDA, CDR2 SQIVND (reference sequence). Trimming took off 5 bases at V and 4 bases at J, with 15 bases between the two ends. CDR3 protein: CASSAGGVGNQPQHF. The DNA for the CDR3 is TGTGCCAGTAGTGCCGGCGGGGTCGGAAATCAGCCCCAGCATTTT.

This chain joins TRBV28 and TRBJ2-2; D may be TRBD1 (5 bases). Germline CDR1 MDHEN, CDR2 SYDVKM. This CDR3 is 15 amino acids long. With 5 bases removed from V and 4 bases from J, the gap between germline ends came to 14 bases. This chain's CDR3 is CASSPPGLLTGELFF. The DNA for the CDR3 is TGTGCCAGCAGTCCCCCAGGGTTACTCACCGGGGAGCTGTTTTTT. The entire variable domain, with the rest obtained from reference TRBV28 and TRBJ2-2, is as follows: DVKVTQSSRYLVKRTGEKVFLECVQDMDHENMFWYRQDPGLGLRLIYFSYDVKMKEKGDIPEGYSVSREKKERFSLILESASTNQTSMYLCASSPPGLLTGELFFGEGSRLTVL.

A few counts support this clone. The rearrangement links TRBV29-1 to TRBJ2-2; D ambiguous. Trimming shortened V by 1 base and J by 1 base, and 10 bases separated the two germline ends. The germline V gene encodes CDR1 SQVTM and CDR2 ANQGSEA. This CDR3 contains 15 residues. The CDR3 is CSVEGPRRNTGELFF. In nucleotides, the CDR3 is TGCAGCGTTGAAGGACCACGGAGGAACACCGGGGAGCTGTTTTTT.

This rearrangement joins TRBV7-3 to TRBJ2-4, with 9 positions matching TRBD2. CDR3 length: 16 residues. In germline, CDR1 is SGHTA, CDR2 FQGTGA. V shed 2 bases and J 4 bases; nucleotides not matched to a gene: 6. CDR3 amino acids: CASSLAPSGIKNIQYF. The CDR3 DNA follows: TGTGCCAGCAGCTTAGCGCCTAGCGGGATAAAAAACATTCAGTACTTC.

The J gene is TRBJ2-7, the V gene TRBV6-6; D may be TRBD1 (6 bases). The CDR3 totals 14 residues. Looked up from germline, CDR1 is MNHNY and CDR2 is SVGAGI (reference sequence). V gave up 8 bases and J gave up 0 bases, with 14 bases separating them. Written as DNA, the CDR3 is TGTGCCAGCGGATCTACAGGGTCCTCCTACGAGCAGTACTTC. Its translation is CASGSTGSSYEQYF.

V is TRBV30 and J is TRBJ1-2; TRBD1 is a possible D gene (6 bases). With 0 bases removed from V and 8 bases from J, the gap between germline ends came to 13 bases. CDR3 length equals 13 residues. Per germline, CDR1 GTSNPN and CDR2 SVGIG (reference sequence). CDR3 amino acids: CAWSVNRDVGYTF. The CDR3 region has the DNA TGTGCCTGGAGTGTAAACAGGGACGTGGGCTACACCTTC.

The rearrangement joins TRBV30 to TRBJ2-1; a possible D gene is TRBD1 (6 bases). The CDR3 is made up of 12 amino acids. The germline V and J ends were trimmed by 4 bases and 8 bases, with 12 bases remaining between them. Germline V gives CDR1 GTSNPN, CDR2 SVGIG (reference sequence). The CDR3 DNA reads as TGTGCCTGGACGGACAGTTCGGATGAGCAGTTCTTC. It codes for CAWTDSSDEQFF.

The CDR3 nucleotides read TGTGCCAGCAGCATAGGCCCTGAGGGCGAGCAGTACTTC. It yields the protein CASSIGPEGEQYF. The chain employs TRBV7-2 and TRBJ2-7, with D possibly being TRBD2 (5 bases). The CDR3 covers 13 residues. Germline CDR1 reads SGHTA; CDR2 reads FQGNSA. The ends were cut back, 5 bases at V and 6 bases at J, with 14 bases in the middle.